Following are 11 T cell receptor beta chains from one sample sequenced in a study of blood T cell repertoires in COVID-19. The data were produced by immunoSEQ multiplex PCR, yet TCRdb's version contains in-frame clones alone and is incomplete. The table includes 150,000 to 250,000 clones, around 90% detected once. The specimen was PBMCs or T cells enriched from blood (not recorded which). These receptors were obtained from a woman in her thirties who had recovered from COVID-19.

This clone came up once. V usage is TRBV30 and J usage is TRBJ1-4, with 8 nucleotides matching TRBD1. V was pared by 7 bases and J by 3 bases, with 4 bases of the junction left unmatched. Germline assignment: CDR1 GTSNPN and CDR2 SVGIG (reference sequence). The CDR3 runs 13 residues. The chain's CDR3 is CALTGGANEKLFF. The CDR3, as DNA: TGTGCCTTAACAGGGGGAGCTAATGAAAAACTGTTTTTT.

Points on this clone: This CDR3 is also generated by other DNA sequences in the sample. This rearrangement joins TRBV9 to TRBJ2-7, with D perhaps TRBD2 (5 bases). This CDR3 is built from 14 residues. Germline-derived CDR1 and CDR2 are SGDLS and YYNGEE. Trimming shortened V by 2 bases and J by 2 bases, and 11 bases separated the two germline ends. CDR3 nucleotide sequence: TGTGCCAGCAGCGTTGCCAGCGGACCCTACGAGCAGTACTTC. As protein: CASSVASGPYEQYF.

This chain connects TRBV5-1 to TRBJ1-3; possible D gene TRBD1, 6 bases. CDR3 length: 15 residues. Germline V lookup: CDR1 SGHRS, CDR2 YFSETQ. V was cut by 2 bases and J by 4 bases, with 13 bases left in between. Here the CDR3 DNA reads TGCGCCAGCAGCTTAACAGGGCCCCCCGGAAACACCATATATTTT. Its protein is CASSLTGPPGNTIYF.

This clone was detected once. The chain has TRBV19 and TRBJ2-7, with TRBD2 identical over 7 bases. The CDR3 runs to 14 residues. V shed 7 bases and J 4 bases; nucleotides not matched to a gene: 10. Germline CDR1 and CDR2: LNHDA and SQIVND (reference sequence). The CDR3 loop is CASKMSGEGYEQYF. As DNA, the CDR3 is TGTGCCAGTAAGATGTCGGGGGAGGGGTACGAGCAGTACTTC.

This clone was counted a few times. The chain is built from TRBV6-6 and TRBJ1-6; TRBD1 matches 8 bases. The CDR3 covers 16 residues. The V gene's germline CDR1 is MNHNY and CDR2 SVGAGI (reference sequence). The trim removed 6 bases at V and 7 bases at J, leaving 11 bases unmatched. The CDR3 protein is CASSRPGTGENSPLHF. DNA for the CDR3: TGTGCCAGCAGCCGCCCCGGGACAGGCGAGAATTCACCCCTCCACTTT.

Comment on this clone: At one end, the junction sequence differs from germline, possibly due to a read error. The sample has other DNA sequences that encode this CDR3 too. The chain has TRBV2 and TRBJ2-1; possible D gene TRBD1, 5 bases. The length of the CDR3 is 13 residues. Germline V gene data show CDR1 as SNHLY and CDR2 as FYNNEI. The CDR3 DNA follows: TGTGCCAGCAGATCCAGACAGTACAATGAGCAATTCTTC. Its translation is CASRSRQYNEQFF.

The chain combines TRBV7-2 with TRBJ2-2, with D tentatively TRBD2 (5 bases). The CDR3 is made up of 14 amino acids. Germline loops: CDR1 SGHTA, CDR2 FQGNSA. V shed 4 bases and J shed 2 bases, with 8 bases lying between them. The chain's CDR3 is CASSYRLNTGELFF. The CDR3 bases are TGTGCCAGCAGCTACCGACTAAACACCGGGGAGCTGTTTTTT.

The chain employs TRBV23-1 and TRBJ2-2, with D tentatively TRBD1 (7 bases). TRBV23-1 is known as an ORF, though its function is uncertain. The CDR3 has 15 residues. V was shortened by 2 bases and J by 3 bases, with 10 bases between the two germline ends. In nucleotides, the CDR3 is TGCGCCAGCAGTCAAGACAGGGAGGACACCGGGGAGCTGTTTTTT. Translated, it gives CASSQDREDTGELFF.

V is TRBV20-1 and J is TRBJ1-2, with a tentative D call TRBD1 (5 bases). Looked up from germline, CDR1 is DFQATT and CDR2 is SNEGSKA (reference sequence). Trimming cost V 3 bases and J 2 bases, with 7 bases left between them. The CDR3 is made up of 12 amino acids. The CDR3 region has the DNA TGCAGTGCTAGTTACAGGAACTATGGCTACACCTTC. Amino acids: CSASYRNYGYTF.

This clone was recorded only once. The chain carries TRBV7-2 and TRBJ1-3, with 8 bases lining up with TRBD1. CDR1 and CDR2 (germline): SGHTA, FQGNSA. The CDR3 sequence is 17 residues long. V was clipped by 5 bases and J by 2 bases; unmatched bases: 11. CDR3 sequence: CASSLRGSGGTGNTIYF. Written as DNA, the CDR3 is TGTGCCAGCAGCCTTAGAGGGTCAGGGGGCACTGGAAACACCATATATTTT.

The CDR3 DNA reads as TGTGCCAGCAGCCTCGACAGGGGCGGCACTGAAGCTTTCTTT. Protein sequence: CASSLDRGGTEAFF. The V call is TRBV6-5, the J call TRBJ1-1; 8 positions match TRBD1. CDR3 size: 14 residues. Germline V CDR1 and CDR2: MNHEY, SVGAGI. J was trimmed by 4 bases and V by 6 bases; bases with no gene match: 7.